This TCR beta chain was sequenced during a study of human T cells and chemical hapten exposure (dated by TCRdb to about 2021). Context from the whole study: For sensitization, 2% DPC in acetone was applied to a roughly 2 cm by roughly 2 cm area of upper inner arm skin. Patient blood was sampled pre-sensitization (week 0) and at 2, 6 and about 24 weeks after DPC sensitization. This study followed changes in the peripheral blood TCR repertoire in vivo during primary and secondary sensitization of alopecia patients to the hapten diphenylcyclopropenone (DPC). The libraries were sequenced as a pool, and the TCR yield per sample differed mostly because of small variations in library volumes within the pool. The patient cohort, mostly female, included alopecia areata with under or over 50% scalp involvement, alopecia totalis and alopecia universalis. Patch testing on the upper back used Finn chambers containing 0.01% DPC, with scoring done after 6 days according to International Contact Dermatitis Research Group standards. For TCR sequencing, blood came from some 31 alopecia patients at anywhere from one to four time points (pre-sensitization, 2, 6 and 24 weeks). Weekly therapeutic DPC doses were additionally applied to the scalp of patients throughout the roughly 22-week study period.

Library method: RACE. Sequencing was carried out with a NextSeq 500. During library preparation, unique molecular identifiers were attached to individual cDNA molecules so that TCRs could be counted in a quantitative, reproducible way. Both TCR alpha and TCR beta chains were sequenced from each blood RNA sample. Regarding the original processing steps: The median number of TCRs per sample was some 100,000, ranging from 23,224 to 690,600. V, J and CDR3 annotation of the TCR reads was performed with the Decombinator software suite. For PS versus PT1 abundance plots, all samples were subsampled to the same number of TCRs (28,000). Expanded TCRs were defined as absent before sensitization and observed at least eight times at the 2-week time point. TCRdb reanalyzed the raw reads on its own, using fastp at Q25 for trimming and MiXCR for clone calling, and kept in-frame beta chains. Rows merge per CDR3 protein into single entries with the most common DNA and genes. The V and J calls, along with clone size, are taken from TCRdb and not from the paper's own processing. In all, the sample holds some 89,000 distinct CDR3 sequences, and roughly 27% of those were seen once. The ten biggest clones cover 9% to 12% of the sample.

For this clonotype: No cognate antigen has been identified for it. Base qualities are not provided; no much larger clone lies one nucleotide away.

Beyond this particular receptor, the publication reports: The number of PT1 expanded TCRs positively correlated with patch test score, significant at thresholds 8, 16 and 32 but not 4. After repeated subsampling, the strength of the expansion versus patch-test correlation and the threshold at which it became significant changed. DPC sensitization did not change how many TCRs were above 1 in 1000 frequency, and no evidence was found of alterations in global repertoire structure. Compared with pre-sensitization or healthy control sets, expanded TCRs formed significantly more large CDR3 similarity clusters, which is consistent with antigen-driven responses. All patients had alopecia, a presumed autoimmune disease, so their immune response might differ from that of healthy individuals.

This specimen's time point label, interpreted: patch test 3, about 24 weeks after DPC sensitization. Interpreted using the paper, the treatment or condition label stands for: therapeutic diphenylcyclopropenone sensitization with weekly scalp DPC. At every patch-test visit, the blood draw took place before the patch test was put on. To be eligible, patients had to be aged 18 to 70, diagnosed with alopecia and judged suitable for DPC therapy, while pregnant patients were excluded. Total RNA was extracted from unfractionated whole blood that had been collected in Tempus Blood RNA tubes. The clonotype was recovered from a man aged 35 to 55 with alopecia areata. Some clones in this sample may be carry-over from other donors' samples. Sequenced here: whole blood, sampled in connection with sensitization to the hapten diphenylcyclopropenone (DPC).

The CDR3 sequence is CASSPNYSGEQFF. The nucleotides read TGTGCCAGCAGCCCTAACTACTCTGGTGAGCAGTTCTTC. The rearranged segments are TRBV3-1 and TRBJ2-1, with the D gene not confidently named. The CDR3 covers 13 residues, taking in both the cysteine and the phenylalanine. Of all the DNA, just the CDR3 is kept, 39 bases in frame from base 1. From the germline V gene (reference sequence), CDR1 is LGHDT and CDR2 is YNNKEL. V gives up 4 bases and J gives up 9 bases, and the segment between their germline ends measures 13 bases.